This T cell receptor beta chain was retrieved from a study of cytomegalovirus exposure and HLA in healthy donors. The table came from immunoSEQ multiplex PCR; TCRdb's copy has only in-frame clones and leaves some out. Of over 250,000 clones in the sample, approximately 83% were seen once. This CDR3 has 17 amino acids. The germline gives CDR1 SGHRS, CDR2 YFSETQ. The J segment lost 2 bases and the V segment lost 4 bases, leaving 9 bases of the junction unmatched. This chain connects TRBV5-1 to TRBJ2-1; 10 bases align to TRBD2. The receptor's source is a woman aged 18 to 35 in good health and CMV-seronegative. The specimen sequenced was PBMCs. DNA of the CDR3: TGCGCCAGCAGCCCTTCCGGACTAGCGGAGGCCTACAATGAGCAGTTCTTC. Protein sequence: CASSPSGLAEAYNEQFF.